The next 5 T cell receptor beta chains were all read from a single sample in a study of shared clonotypes between healthy human individuals. Here immunoSEQ multiplex PCR was the method, and the copy in TCRdb shows in-frame clones only, minus some. This sample has hundreds of thousands of clones; roughly 72% occur once, and the top ten carry around 2%. Sequenced sample: memory CD4+ T cells sorted from blood. Subset given: CD45RA-negative fraction. Source of these receptors: a woman in her thirties in good health.

The chain is built from TRBV25-1 and TRBJ1-1; no reliable D call. The CDR3 contains 14 residues. V was trimmed by 4 bases and J by 4 bases, leaving 13 bases between them. The germline V gene has CDR1 MGHDK and CDR2 SYGVNS. CDR3 protein: CASSGPPGTTEAFF. CDR3 in DNA: TGTGCCAGCAGTGGACCACCAGGTACCACTGAAGCTTTCTTT.

The chain is built from TRBV28 and TRBJ1-5; D is undetermined. V lost 4 bases, J lost 0 bases, and 10 bases lay in between. From germline, CDR1 is MDHEN and CDR2 SYDVKM. CDR3 length: 15 residues. The CDR3 sequence: CASSSSGYSNQPQHF. CDR3 nucleotides: TGTGCCAGCAGTTCCTCAGGTTATAGCAATCAGCCCCAGCATTTT. The whole variable domain, remainder taken from reference TRBV28 and TRBJ1-5, is DVKVTQSSRYLVKRTGEKVFLECVQDMDHENMFWYRQDPGLGLRLIYFSYDVKMKEKGDIPEGYSVSREKKERFSLILESASTNQTSMYLCASSSSGYSNQPQHFGDGTRLSIL.

Concerning this clone: The same CDR3 can be traced to other DNA sequences in this sample. The rearrangement uses TRBV29-1 and TRBJ1-4, with D perhaps TRBD1 (5 bases). Germline CDR1 and CDR2: SQVTM and ANQGSEA. Trimming shortened V by 5 bases and J by 6 bases, and 10 bases separated the two germline ends. CDR3 size: 12 residues. The DNA for the CDR3 is TGCAGCGTTAGGGGCGGTGATGAAAAACTGTTTTTT. This sequence encodes CSVRGGDEKLFF.

The chain has TRBV2 and TRBJ1-2; D perhaps matches TRBD1 (5 bases). The germline V and J ends were trimmed by 6 bases and 6 bases, with 14 bases remaining between them. The CDR3 contains 13 residues. Germline loops: CDR1 SNHLY, CDR2 FYNNEI. CDR3 sequence (DNA): TGTGCCAGCAGAGAACAGGCGCCCCATGGCTACACCTTC. Its translation is CASREQAPHGYTF.

This clone was recorded only once. CDR3: CASRSSGGISYEQYF. CDR3 nucleotides: TGTGCCAGCAGGAGTAGCGGGGGGATCTCCTACGAGCAGTACTTC. The V call is TRBV2, the J call TRBJ2-7; 10 bases match TRBD2. The germline gives CDR1 SNHLY, CDR2 FYNNEI. This CDR3 has 15 amino acids. V lost 6 bases to trimming and J lost 0 bases; unmatched junction nucleotides: 5.